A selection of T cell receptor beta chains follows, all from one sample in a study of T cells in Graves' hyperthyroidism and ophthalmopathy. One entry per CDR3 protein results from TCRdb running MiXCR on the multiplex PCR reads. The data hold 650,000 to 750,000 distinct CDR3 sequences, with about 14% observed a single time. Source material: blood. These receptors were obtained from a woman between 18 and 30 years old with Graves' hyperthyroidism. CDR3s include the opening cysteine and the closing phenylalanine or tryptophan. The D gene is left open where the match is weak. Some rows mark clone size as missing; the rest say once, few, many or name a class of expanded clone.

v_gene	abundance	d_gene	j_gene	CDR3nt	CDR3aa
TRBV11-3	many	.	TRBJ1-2	TGTGCCAGCAGCCAAGGCAGGGGAGGATTCTATGGCTACACCTTC	CASSQGRGGFYGYTF
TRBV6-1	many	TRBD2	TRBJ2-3	TGTGCCAGCAGTGAAACAGCGGGAGAGGAGTGGGTTTTTAGCACAGATACGCAGTATTTT	CASSETAGEEWVFSTDTQYF
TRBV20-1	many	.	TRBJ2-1	TGCAGTGCTAGAGAGGCCATCTACAATGAGCAGTTCTTC	CSAREAIYNEQFF
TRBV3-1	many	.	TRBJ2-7	TGTGCCAGCAGCCCCCCGCATGCCTACGAGCAGTACTTC	CASSPPHAYEQYF
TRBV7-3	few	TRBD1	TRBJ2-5	TGTGCCAGCAGCTTGATGGGACAGGGGCAAGAGACCCAGTACTTC	CASSLMGQGQETQYF
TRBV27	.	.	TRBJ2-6	TGTGCCAGTAGAAGGACAGAATGGTTTCCTGGGGCCAACGTCCTGACTTTC	CASRRTEWFPGANVLTF
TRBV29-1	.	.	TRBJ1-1	TGCAGCGGGGAGATCCCCGACACTGAAGCTTTCTTT	CSGEIPDTEAFF
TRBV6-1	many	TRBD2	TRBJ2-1	TGTGCCAGTGAGCGGGACCGCTACAATGAGCAGTTCTTC	CASERDRYNEQFF
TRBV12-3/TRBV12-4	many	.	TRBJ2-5	TGTGCCAGCAGTTTCTCGGGATTTGAGCAGACCCAGTACTTC	CASSFSGFEQTQYF
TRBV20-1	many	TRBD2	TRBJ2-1	TGCAGTGCTACCCCGACCGGGACTACCAATGAGCAGTTCTTC	CSATPTGTTNEQFF
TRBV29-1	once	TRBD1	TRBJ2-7	TGCAGCGTTGAAGGGGGGACAGGTCCCACCTACGAGCAGTACTTC	CSVEGGTGPTYEQYF
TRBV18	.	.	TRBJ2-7	TGTGCCAGCTCACCATCGGCAGGGTCTCACGAGCAGTACTTC	CASSPSAGSHEQYF
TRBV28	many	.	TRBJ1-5	TGTGCCAGCAGACGTCCAGGGCAGCCCCAGCATTTT	CASRRPGQPQHF
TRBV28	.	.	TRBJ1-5	TGTGCCAGCCGGGACGGGATCCAAAAATTTTCGGGGGAGGATCAGCCCCAGCATTTT	CASRDGIQKFSGEDQPQHF
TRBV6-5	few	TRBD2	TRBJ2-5	TGTGCCACCATTTTGGGACTAGCGGGAGTTGGTGAGACCCAGTACTTC	CATILGLAGVGETQYF
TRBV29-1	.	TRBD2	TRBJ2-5	TGCAGCGTTCCAGCGGGAGGGGCAGAGACCCAGTACTTC	CSVPAGGAETQYF
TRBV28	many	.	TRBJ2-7	TGTGCCAGCAGTTGGCGAAACTGGACCTCGGTGTGGGAGCAGTACTTC	CASSWRNWTSVWEQYF
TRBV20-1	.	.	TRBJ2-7	TGCAGTGCCTGGCCGGTTGTAACCTACGAGCAGTACTTC	CSAWPVVTYEQYF
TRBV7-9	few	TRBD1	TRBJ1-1	TGTGCCAGCAGCTCCGGACAGGGAGGAAACTCTGAAGCTTTCTTT	CASSSGQGGNSEAFF
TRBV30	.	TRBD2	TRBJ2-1	TGTGCCTGGAGCGCGTTCGGACTAGCGGGCAATGAGCAGTTCTTC	CAWSAFGLAGNEQFF
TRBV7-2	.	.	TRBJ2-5	TGTGCCAGCAGCTTAGACTCCACAGGGCGCGGAGAGACCCAGTACTTC	CASSLDSTGRGETQYF
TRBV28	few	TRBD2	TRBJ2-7	TGTGCCAGCAGTTCCGGGGGACTAGGCTACGAGCAGTACTTC	CASSSGGLGYEQYF
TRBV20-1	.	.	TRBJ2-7	TGCAGTGCTAGAGATAAGGAGCGGGAGCAGTACTTC	CSARDKEREQYF
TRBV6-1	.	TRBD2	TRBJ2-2	TGTGCCAGCCGAACGGGGGGGAATAACGGGGAGCTGTTTTTT	CASRTGGNNGELFF
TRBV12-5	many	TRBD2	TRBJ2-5	TGTGCTAGTGGTTCCGGACTAGCGGGAGTGGAGACCCAGTACTTC	CASGSGLAGVETQYF
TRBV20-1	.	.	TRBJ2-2	TGCAGTGCTAGAGATAGAGCGGGCAAGAACACCGGGGAGCTGTTTTTT	CSARDRAGKNTGELFF
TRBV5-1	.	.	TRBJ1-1	TGCGCCAGCAGCTTGGGGGAACTGAACACTGAAGCTTTCTTT	CASSLGELNTEAFF
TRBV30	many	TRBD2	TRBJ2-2	TGTGCCTGGAGATTGGCGGGGGGAAACACCGGGGAGCTGTTTTTT	CAWRLAGGNTGELFF